The 11 T cell receptor beta chains given below trace back to one sample, sequenced in a study of human T cells and chemical hapten exposure. Time point reported: patch test 2, 6 weeks after DPC sensitization. This sample's treatment: therapeutic diphenylcyclopropenone sensitization with weekly scalp DPC. TCRdb re-analysed the RACE reads in MiXCR, keeping a single row per CDR3 protein. The sample records approximately 96,000 distinct CDR3 sequences, roughly a tenth being singletons. Sequencing was performed on whole blood, taken in connection with sensitization to the hapten diphenylcyclopropenone (DPC). The source of these receptors is a woman aged 40 to 55 with alopecia areata. Some clones in this sample may be carry-over from other donors' samples.

The rearrangement joins TRBV9 to TRBJ2-7; unclear D gene. Trimming took off 2 bases at V and 5 bases at J, with 14 bases between the two ends. CDR3 length equals 14 residues. Germline loops: CDR1 SGDLS, CDR2 YYNGEE. DNA of the CDR3: TGTGCCAGCAGCGTCACGGGCAGGATTGACGAGCAGTACTTC. This translates into CASSVTGRIDEQYF. The full variable domain, completed using reference TRBV9 and TRBJ2-7, is DSGVTQTPKHLITATGQRVTLRCSPRSGDLSVYWYQQSLDQGLQFLIQYYNGEERAKGNILERFSAQQFPDLHSELNLSSLELGDSALYFCASSVTGRIDEQYFGPGTRLTVT.

This clonotype appeared a few times. This chain uses TRBV28 with TRBJ2-7; no clear D gene. Per germline, CDR1 MDHEN and CDR2 SYDVKM. The ends were cut back, 2 bases at V and 8 bases at J, with 10 bases in the middle. CDR3 length: 12 residues. The CDR3 loop reads CASSLAQRKQYF. CDR3 coding DNA: TGTGCCAGCAGTTTAGCCCAACGCAAGCAGTACTTC.

On this clonotype itself: The junction departs from the called germline gene at one end, perhaps through a read error. CDR3 sequence: CASTPQAPPGNTIYF. The CDR3 DNA sequence: TGTGCCAGCACACCCCAAGCGCCCCCTGGAAACACCATATATTTT. This chain uses TRBV18 with TRBJ1-3; no clear D. The CDR3 covers 15 residues. Per the germline V gene, CDR1 is KGHSH and CDR2 is LQKENI. Supplemented by reference TRBV18 and TRBJ1-3, the full variable domain reads NAGVMQNPRHLVRRRGQEARLRCSPMKGHSHVYWYRQLPEEGLKFMVYLQKENIIDESGMPKERFSAEFPKEGPSILRIQQVVRGDSAAYFCASTPQAPPGNTIYFGEGSWLTVV.

This clonotype has ten or more counts. The gene calls are TRBV2 and TRBJ2-1; 7 bases match TRBD1. CDR3 size: 14 residues. The germline gives CDR1 SNHLY, CDR2 FYNNEI. The V gene end was trimmed by 6 bases and the J gene end by 6 bases; junction bases not matched to a gene: 8. CDR3 protein: CASRNRGPPNEQFF. The CDR3 DNA follows: TGTGCCAGCAGGAACAGGGGACCCCCCAATGAGCAGTTCTTC.

The chain recombines TRBV2 with TRBJ2-5, with D maybe TRBD2 (6 bases). Per the germline V gene, CDR1 is SNHLY and CDR2 is FYNNEI. The CDR3 is 11 amino acids. Trimming removed 8 bases from V and 5 bases from J, with 9 bases in between. CDR3 DNA: TGTGCCAGCCGCCGGGAGGAGACCCAGTACTTC. It yields the protein CASRREETQYF.

The rearrangement links TRBV20-1 to TRBJ2-7, with a weak D call TRBD1 (6 bases). V was clipped by 2 bases and J by 3 bases, with 14 bases between them. The CDR3 is 14 amino acids. CDR1 DFQATT and CDR2 SNEGSKA come from the germline V gene (reference sequence). The CDR3 nucleotides read TGCAGTGCTAGACCCGGGACATTCGACTACGAGCAGTACTTC. This gives the protein CSARPGTFDYEQYF.

This chain connects TRBV29-1 to TRBJ2-7; no firm D call. This CDR3 region has 13 residues. Germline CDR1 and CDR2: SQVTM and ANQGSEA. The V end was cut by 7 bases, the J end by 3 bases, with 16 bases between. Here the CDR3 DNA reads TGCAGCGCTGTGGACGGCCGCGGCTACGAGCAGTACTTC. Amino acids: CSAVDGRGYEQYF.

The chain links TRBV6-5 to TRBJ2-2; no clear D gene. Germline V gives CDR1 MNHEY, CDR2 SVGAGI. Trimming took off 2 bases at V and 5 bases at J, with 9 bases between the two ends. The CDR3 runs to 14 residues. The CDR3, as DNA: TGTGCCAGCAGTTACGCATCTAGAACCGGGGAGCTGTTTTTT. Amino acid sequence: CASSYASRTGELFF.

This clonotype showed up many times. V is TRBV5-1 and J is TRBJ2-2; no definite D call. The CDR3 is 12 residues long. Trimming removed 0 bases at V and 13 bases at J, with 10 bases between. Germline-derived CDR1 and CDR2 are SGHRS and YFSETQ. CDR3 protein: CASSLGGYGLFF. In DNA, the CDR3 is TGCGCCAGCAGCTTGGGAGGCTATGGGCTGTTTTTT. Full variable domain (rest looked up from reference TRBV5-1 and TRBJ2-2): KAGVTQTPRYLIKTRGQQVTLSCSPISGHRSVSWYQQTPGQGLQFLFEYFSETQRNKGNFPGRFSGRQFSNSRSEMNVSTLELGDSALYLCASSLGGYGLFFGEGSRLTVL.

This clonotype came up a few times. The V and J genes are TRBV2 and TRBJ2-1; 10 nucleotides align to TRBD2. V lost 6 bases, J lost 7 bases, and 9 bases stayed unmatched. Germline CDR1 is SNHLY and CDR2 is FYNNEI. This CDR3 comprises 15 residues. Here the CDR3 DNA reads TGTGCCAGCAGGGCCCTAGCGGGAGTGGGGAATGAGCAGTTCTTC. It codes for CASRALAGVGNEQFF.

This clonotype was picked up many times. This chain's CDR3 is CASRKSPRTASYGYTF. The CDR3 DNA reads as TGTGCCAGCCGGAAGAGCCCTAGGACAGCCTCCTATGGCTACACCTTC. The chain employs TRBV28 and TRBJ1-2, with D tentatively TRBD1 (6 bases). Germline V gene lookup returns CDR1 MDHEN and CDR2 SYDVKM. Trimming left V 8 bases short and J 4 bases short, with 23 bases between. The CDR3 spans 16 residues.